The present TCR beta chain was sequenced within a study of identical twins. CDR1 MNHEY and CDR2 SMNVEV come from the germline V gene (reference sequence). This CDR3 comprises 16 residues. Trimming shortened V by 5 bases and J by 4 bases, and 15 bases separated the two germline ends. Points on this clonotype: Its target is not known.

Overall study results and limits: Reduced insertions were recorded for abundant cord blood beta clonotypes, with no such pattern in memory repertoires.

TCRdb processed the 5' RACE reads anew with MiXCR; each CDR3 protein has one entry. This repertoire shows 400,000 to 550,000 distinct CDR3 sequences, approximately 22% found once; its top ten account for about 0.99%. The same sample was also used in a study of T cells expressing NK-cell markers. That paper states: Top CD8+ clonotypes included the dominant CD3+CD56+NKG2C+ clonotypes in 5 or 6 donors.

This rearrangement joins TRBV27 to TRBJ1-6; D is unclear. The material sequenced was CD4+ T cells sorted from blood. The receptor was derived from a woman aged 18-29 years in good health. In DNA form, the CDR3 reads TGTGCCAGCAGTATGACGTCAACCCTATATAATTCACCCCTCCACTTT. Protein: CASSMTSTLYNSPLHF.